Included here is one TCR beta chain sequence, with context. The data belong to a study of CD8 T cells in Susac syndrome. With random hexamers, 0.5 to 1 ug RNA was reverse transcribed. The immunoSEQ assay covered 54 Vbeta and 13 Jbeta segments for CDR3. TCRdb ran MiXCR on the immunoSEQ multiplex PCR reads and lists one entry per CDR3 protein. In the table there are 130,000 or so distinct CDR3 sequences, about 95% of which are singletons. Sequencing of TCR beta was performed on blood CD8+ and CD4+ T cells. In the multiple sclerosis control group, patients were treatment-naive and had stable or active relapsing-remitting disease. While CD8+ and CD4+ T cells were isolated negatively, TEMRA cells were enriched by FACS. Trimming shortened V by 0 bases and J by 0 bases, and 14 bases separated the two germline ends. Germline assignment: CDR1 SGHDN and CDR2 FVKESK. The CDR3 totals 18 residues.

The chain joins TRBV14 to TRBJ1-4; D is unclear. This sequence was found in a human donor with multiple sclerosis. Sequenced input: CD4+ T cells from PBMCs. CDR3 loop: CASSQDVISGATNEKLFF. Here the CDR3 DNA reads TGTGCCAGCAGCCAAGATGTGATATCGGGAGCAACTAATGAAAAACTGTTTTTT.